The 4 T cell receptor beta chains reported below all come from one sample, sequenced in a study of blood T cell repertoires in COVID-19 (dated by TCRdb to 2020 to 2021). Library preparation used the immunoSEQ multiplex PCR assay. The immuneACCESS repertoire file appears here via TCRdb, limited to in-frame rearrangements. These files lack a portion of the clones; in checked studies, under half of the deficit traces to unresolved V genes, and the cause of the others is not known. Counted in this sample were 150,000 to 200,000 clones; about 80% of them appeared once. Together, the top ten hold less than 15% of the sample. Sequenced: PBMCs or T cells enriched from blood (not recorded which). The receptor set was obtained from a man in his fifties or sixties who had recovered from COVID-19.

This clone has a handful of counts. The V call is TRBV7-2, the J call TRBJ1-1; the D is unclear. Germline V gene data show CDR1 as SGHTA and CDR2 as FQGNSA. The CDR3 runs 14 residues. Trimming took off 5 bases at V and 6 bases at J, with 16 bases between the two ends. The CDR3 nucleotides read TGTGCCAGCAGCGACGGGCGCGGCGGGCCTGAAGCTTTCTTT. It is translated as CASSDGRGGPEAFF.

This chain uses TRBV7-3 with TRBJ2-5, with 8 bases aligning to TRBD2. Germline CDR1 reads SGHTA; CDR2 reads FQGTGA. Trimming took 6 bases from V and 5 from J; bases not matched to a gene: 11. The CDR3 has 15 residues. Written as DNA, the CDR3 is TGTGCCAGCAGTCCGACTAGCGTGGAGGGGGAGACCCAGTACTTC. Its protein product is CASSPTSVEGETQYF.

V usage is TRBV5-1 and J usage is TRBJ2-2, with D possibly being TRBD2 (6 bases). The CDR3 is 17 amino acids. Germline V gene sequence: CDR1 SGHRS, CDR2 YFSETQ. V shed 0 bases and J shed 6 bases, with 18 bases lying between them. DNA for the CDR3: TGCGCCAGCAGCTTGGGAATGGGGACTCCGGGTGCCGGGGAGCTGTTTTTT. It translates to CASSLGMGTPGAGELFF.

A single count supports this clone. The chain employs TRBV3-1 (or the pseudogene TRBV3-2) and TRBJ1-3, with 7 positions matching TRBD1. The CDR3 has 15 residues. The junction had 5 bases not matched to a gene; V was cut back by 3 bases and J by 3 bases. The germline V gene has CDR1 LGHDT and CDR2 YNNKEL (reference sequence). The CDR3 nucleotides are TGTGCCAGCAGCCAGCCCAGGGGGGTTGGAAACACCATATATTTT. Translated, it gives CASSQPRGVGNTIYF.